A single sample gave rise to the 26 T cell receptor beta chains below, sequenced in a study of identifying expanded T cells in peripheral blood. TCRdb's copy holds only in-frame clones and misses some; the assay was immunoSEQ multiplex PCR. The sample records about 100,000 clones, more than 70% being singletons. The sequencing input was blood. The receptors originated from a person aged 18 to 70 in good health.

This chain connects TRBV28 to TRBJ2-1; tentatively, D is TRBD1 (6 bases). This CDR3 region has 15 residues. Trimming stripped 7 bases from V and 0 bases from J, with 13 bases between. Germline V gene sequence: CDR1 MDHEN, CDR2 SYDVKM. CDR3 region: CASTAGQTSYNEQFF. As DNA, the CDR3 is TGTGCCAGCACAGCCGGACAGACCTCCTACAATGAGCAGTTCTTC.

The chain has TRBV15 and TRBJ2-1; 9 nucleotides agree with TRBD2. V shed 1 base, J shed 4 bases, and the junction held 2 bases outside the gene matches. Looked up from germline, CDR1 is LNHNV and CDR2 is YYDKDF (reference sequence). This CDR3 region has 15 residues. In DNA form, the CDR3 reads TGTGCCACCAGCAGAGTAGCGGGAGAGTACAATGAGCAGTTCTTC. It is translated as CATSRVAGEYNEQFF.

In DNA form, the CDR3 reads TGTGCCAGATGGGACAGGGAAGCTTTCTTT. Protein product: CARWDREAFF. This chain joins TRBV21-1 and TRBJ1-1; the table's D call of TRBD1 was not tested on the DNA. TRBV21-1 is an annotated pseudogene. The CDR3 is 10 residues long.

The V call is TRBV19, the J call TRBJ1-5; 8 nucleotides agree with TRBD1. This CDR3 has 16 residues. Germline V CDR1 and CDR2: LNHDA, SQIVND (reference sequence). Trimming at V came to 4 bases and at J to 6 bases, leaving 11 bases not matched to a gene. The CDR3 here is CASSTKDRGQAQPQHF. The CDR3 nucleotides are TGTGCCAGTAGTACGAAAGACAGGGGCCAGGCTCAGCCCCAGCATTTT.

On this clone itself: This specimen includes other DNA sequences encoding the same CDR3. The CDR3 sequence: CASSLGFTEAFF. The CDR3 nucleotides read TGTGCCAGCAGCTTAGGTTTCACTGAAGCTTTCTTT. The chain is built from TRBV7-8 and TRBJ1-1; D unclear. CDR1 and CDR2 (germline): SGHVS, FQNEAQ. Trimming took 1 base from V and 4 from J, leaving 4 bases between them. CDR3 length: 12 residues. The variable domain in full, with the rest retrieved from reference TRBV7-8 and TRBJ1-1, is GAGVSQSPRYKVAKRGQDVALRCDPISGHVSLFWYQQALGQGPEFLTYFQNEAQLDKSGLPSDRFFAERPEGSVSTLKIQRTQQEDSAVYLCASSLGFTEAFFGQGTRLTVV.

This clone was seen more than once but under ten times. The DNA for the CDR3 is TGCGCCAGCAGCTTTACTAGCGGGGGGGTAAAAGAGACCCAGTACTTC. It specifies CASSFTSGGVKETQYF. V gene TRBV5-1 combines with J gene TRBJ2-5, with 13 bases identical to TRBD2. The trim removed 2 bases at V and 3 bases at J, leaving 4 bases unmatched. The CDR3 covers 16 residues. Germline CDR1 and CDR2: SGHRS and YFSETQ.

V is TRBV6-5 and J is TRBJ2-1; possibly TRBD1 or TRBD2 for D (6 bases each). Germline assignment: CDR1 MNHEY and CDR2 SVGAGI. The V end was cut by 6 bases, the J end by 8 bases, with 20 bases between. The CDR3 extends over 15 amino acids. The DNA of the CDR3 is TGTGCCAGCAGGGCCGTAGGGGGACTGTGGGATGAGCAGTTCTTC. This sequence encodes CASRAVGGLWDEQFF.

V usage is TRBV6-1 and J usage is TRBJ1-6; the D is unclear. The CDR3 length is 14 residues. The V gene's germline CDR1 is MNHNS and CDR2 SASEGT. V lost 7 bases, J lost 0 bases, and 7 bases lay in between. CDR3 loop: CASKQTSYNSPLHF. CDR3 coding DNA: TGTGCCAGCAAGCAGACCTCCTATAATTCACCCCTCCACTTT.

The chain recombines TRBV5-4 with TRBJ2-2; TRBD2 aligns across 10 bases. Germline CDR1 reads SGHNT; CDR2 reads YYREEE (reference sequence). CDR3 length: 16 residues. Losses at the gene ends were 0 bases for V and 5 bases for J; bases not matched to a gene: 4. The CDR3 DNA reads TGTGCCAGCAGCTTGGGAGCGGGAGGGCGGACCGGGGAGCTGTTTTTT. Its protein is CASSLGAGGRTGELFF.

This rearrangement joins TRBV27 to TRBJ2-7, with 9 positions matching TRBD2. In germline, CDR1 is MNHEY, CDR2 SMNVEV (reference sequence). CDR3 length: 15 amino acids. V shed 4 bases, J shed 3 bases, and the junction held 7 bases outside the gene matches. CDR3 amino acids: CASSSRSGSIYEQYF. DNA for the CDR3: TGTGCCAGCAGTTCCCGTAGCGGGAGCATCTACGAGCAGTACTTC.

The V gene is TRBV5-1, the J gene TRBJ1-2; TRBD1 matches 8 bases. This CDR3 has 15 residues. V was clipped by 0 bases and J by 4 bases; unmatched bases: 5. CDR1 and CDR2 (germline): SGHRS, YFSETQ. The CDR3: CASSLGTGLVYGYTF. CDR3 DNA sequence: TGCGCCAGCAGCTTGGGGACAGGGTTGGTCTATGGCTACACCTTC. Using reference TRBV5-1 and TRBJ1-2 for the parts outside the CDR3, the full variable domain is KAGVTQTPRYLIKTRGQQVTLSCSPISGHRSVSWYQQTPGQGLQFLFEYFSETQRNKGNFPGRFSGRQFSNSRSEMNVSTLELGDSALYLCASSLGTGLVYGYTFGSGTRLTVV.

J is TRBJ2-7 and V is TRBV6-5; perhaps TRBD2 as D (5 bases). Trimming took 3 bases from V and 2 from J, leaving 11 bases between them. This CDR3 comprises 14 residues. The germline CDR1 and CDR2 sequences are MNHEY and SVGAGI. The CDR3 region has the DNA TGTGCCAGCAGTTATGAGGACGGGACCTACGAGCAGTACTTC. Translating gives CASSYEDGTYEQYF.

The chain recombines TRBV10-3 with TRBJ2-7; 7 nucleotides align to TRBD2. Germline values: CDR1 ENHRY, CDR2 SYGVKD. The CDR3 is 15 amino acids. Trimming at V came to 0 bases and at J to 5 bases, leaving 7 bases not matched to a gene. The CDR3: CAISESSGVLDEQYF. CDR3 coding DNA: TGTGCCATCAGTGAGTCGAGCGGGGTTCTGGACGAGCAGTACTTC.

J is TRBJ2-7 and V is TRBV7-6; D remains ambiguous. The CDR3 has 16 residues. Germline V CDR1 and CDR2: SGHVS, FNYEAQ. Trimming took off 4 bases at V and 3 bases at J, with 19 bases between the two ends. This CDR3 reads CASSSRSGMDLYEQYF. The CDR3 DNA reads TGTGCCAGCAGCTCCCGGAGTGGAATGGACCTCTACGAGCAGTACTTC.

This chain connects TRBV11-2 to TRBJ2-3, with D possibly called TRBD1 or TRBD2 (6 bases each). Germline-derived CDR1 and CDR2 are SGHAT and FQNNGV. This CDR3 is built from 16 residues. Trimming took off 1 base at V and 1 base at J, with 12 bases between the two ends. Here the CDR3 DNA reads TGTGCCAGCAGCTTAGTGAGGGGGGCACGCACAGATACGCAGTATTTT. This translates into CASSLVRGARTDTQYF.

The chain combines TRBV7-7 with TRBJ2-5; the D gene is possibly TRBD2 (7 bases). The CDR3 length is 15 residues. The V and J ends lost 0 bases and 5 bases respectively, with 13 bases between them. Germline CDR1 and CDR2: SSHAT and FNYEAQ (reference sequence). In DNA, the CDR3 is TGTGCCAGCAGCTTAGCGCGGGGGCGGGAGGAGACCCAGTACTTC. Translated, it gives CASSLARGREETQYF.

CDR3 bases: TGTGCCAGCAGCCCGCAAAACACAGATACGCAGTATTTT. Translation gives CASSPQNTDTQYF. The chain uses TRBV7-3 and TRBJ2-3; D is uncertain. V was pared by 5 bases and J by 2 bases, with 8 bases between. This CDR3 spans 13 amino acids. Germline V gene data show CDR1 as SGHTA and CDR2 as FQGTGA.

This chain connects TRBV2 to TRBJ2-1, with a tentative D call TRBD2 (6 bases). The CDR3 extends over 12 amino acids. Looked up from germline, CDR1 is SNHLY and CDR2 is FYNNEI. V lost 6 bases, J lost 6 bases, and 9 bases lay in between. The CDR3 coding sequence is TGTGCCAGCAGGATCGGGGGCAATGAGCAGTTCTTC. Translation gives CASRIGGNEQFF.

The DNA for the CDR3 is TGTGCCAGCAGCTTAGAATCGGGACAGGGAGGCTACGAGCAGTACTTC. Amino acid sequence: CASSLESGQGGYEQYF. The gene calls are TRBV7-9 and TRBJ2-7; 9 bases are a match to TRBD1. Trimming took 1 base from V and 3 from J; bases not matched to a gene: 7. This CDR3 is 16 amino acids long. Germline V gene lookup returns CDR1 SEHNR and CDR2 FQNEAQ (reference sequence).

The chain couples TRBV6-5 to TRBJ2-1; 9 nucleotides align to TRBD1. The J segment lost 8 bases and the V segment lost 0 bases, leaving 5 bases of the junction unmatched. CDR3 length: 15 residues. The germline V gene encodes CDR1 MNHEY and CDR2 SVGAGI. CDR3 region: CASSYSGTGKDEQFF. Here the CDR3 DNA reads TGTGCCAGCAGTTACTCTGGGACAGGGAAGGATGAGCAGTTCTTC.

This clone has only a few counts. The rearrangement joins TRBV5-1 to TRBJ2-5; a weak D match, TRBD2 (5 bases). V was cut by 5 bases and J by 4 bases, with 15 bases left in between. The CDR3 is made up of 14 amino acids. Germline V lookup: CDR1 SGHRS, CDR2 YFSETQ. CDR3 bases: TGCGCCAGCAGTTCCGATGGGAGAAGAGAGACCCAGTACTTC. Translated, it gives CASSSDGRRETQYF.

The chain joins TRBV6-1 to TRBJ2-1, with D possibly being TRBD1 (5 bases). CDR1 MNHNS and CDR2 SASEGT come from the germline V gene. This CDR3 is built from 11 residues. The V end was cut by 6 bases, the J end by 12 bases, with 12 bases between. The CDR3 is CASRQGLGQFF. For the CDR3, the DNA is TGTGCCAGCAGGCAGGGTCTTGGGCAGTTCTTC.

The genes are TRBV6-1 and TRBJ2-5; TRBD1 aligns across 9 bases. CDR3 length: 13 amino acids. Germline CDR1 and CDR2: MNHNS and SASEGT. With 5 bases clipped from V and 5 bases from J, the junction kept 3 bases outside the gene matches. The CDR3 DNA is TGTGCCAGCAGTCGGGACAGGGTCGAGACCCAGTACTTC. This translates into CASSRDRVETQYF.

This rearrangement joins TRBV4-3 to TRBJ2-7; unclear D gene. CDR3 length: 14 amino acids. The germline V and J ends were trimmed by 0 bases and 7 bases, with 13 bases remaining between them. CDR1 and CDR2 from the germline V gene are LGHNA and YSLEER. CDR3 amino acids: CASSQDLGFWEQYF. Here the CDR3 DNA reads TGCGCCAGCAGCCAAGATTTGGGCTTTTGGGAGCAGTACTTC.

This sequence joins TRBV2 and TRBJ2-1; 7 nucleotides align to TRBD2. The CDR3 length is 14 residues. Per germline, CDR1 SNHLY and CDR2 FYNNEI. The ends lost 8 bases at V and 7 bases at J; junction bases unmatched: 11. The CDR3 DNA reads TGTGCCAGCCTGAGCGGGGAGAGGGGTAATGAGCAGTTCTTC. It is translated as CASLSGERGNEQFF.

This clone was detected only a few times. The CDR3 is CAGKVPSGANVLTF. The DNA of the CDR3 is TGTGCCGGCAAGGTCCCATCTGGGGCCAACGTCCTGACTTTC. V and J are TRBV30 and TRBJ2-6; D uncertain. Between the trimmed V and J ends, which lost 8 bases and 1 base, there was a span of 12 bases. CDR1 is GTSNPN, CDR2 SVGIG, per germline (reference sequence). This CDR3 contains 14 residues.